The 20 T cell receptor beta chains below all came from one sample that was sequenced in a study of shared clonotypes between healthy human individuals (TCRdb year 2020). CD8 naive samples were CD45RO-negative cells positively selected for CCR7, giving a CD45RA+CCR7+ population that excluded TemRA cells. Library preparation was by the immunoSEQ multiplex PCR assay. Not all clones reach the TCRdb copy of this immuneACCESS table, which keeps in-frame sequences only. Checked studies attribute under half of the gap to unresolved V genes and leave the rest unexplained. This sample lists around 2,100,000 clones; about 95% were detected once. More than 0.9% of the sample comes from the top ten. The source material was naive CD8+ T cells sorted from blood. What the cell subset or site label conveys for this sample: CD45RA+CCR7+. Receptors originate from a man younger than 30 in good health.

V usage is TRBV11-3 and J usage is TRBJ2-1; the D is unclear. The CDR3 consists of 12 residues. CDR1 and CDR2 (germline): SGHNT, YENEEA. Trimming removed 5 bases at V and 6 bases at J, with 8 bases between. CDR3 sequence: CASSTSANEQFF. In DNA, the CDR3 is TGTGCCAGCAGCACCAGTGCCAATGAGCAGTTCTTC.

This rearrangement joins TRBV5-1 to TRBJ1-1; D is ambiguous. This CDR3 is 14 amino acids long. V lost 4 bases, J lost 1 base, and 11 bases lay in between. Germline lookup yields CDR1 SGHRS and CDR2 YFSETQ. The CDR3 protein is CASSSWTGNTEAFF. The CDR3 DNA sequence: TGCGCCAGCAGCAGCTGGACGGGGAACACTGAAGCTTTCTTT.

V and J are TRBV2 and TRBJ2-5; weak D call: TRBD1 (5 bases). There are 13 residues in the CDR3. Germline assignment: CDR1 SNHLY and CDR2 FYNNEI. V lost 7 bases and J 5 bases, leaving 14 bases between the germline ends. The CDR3 spells CASIRVYQETQYF. As DNA, the CDR3 is TGTGCCAGCATCAGGGTCTATCAGGAGACCCAGTACTTC.

This chain connects TRBV6-5 to TRBJ2-7; unclear D gene. V shed 5 bases and J shed 0 bases, with 8 bases lying between them. Germline V CDR1 and CDR2: MNHEY, SVGAGI. The CDR3 length is 13 residues. The CDR3 bases are TGTGCCAGCAGTATGACCAGCTCCTACGAGCAGTACTTC. This sequence encodes CASSMTSSYEQYF.

The chain couples TRBV6-5 to TRBJ1-2; D is unresolved. This CDR3 comprises 15 residues. Deletions cut 6 bases from V and 6 bases from J, with 20 bases between. Germline V gives CDR1 MNHEY, CDR2 SVGAGI. The CDR3 region is CASSFLPEMGDGYTF. CDR3 DNA: TGTGCCAGCAGCTTCCTCCCCGAAATGGGAGATGGCTACACCTTC.

This clone was observed once. The V and J genes are TRBV27 and TRBJ2-7; tentative D call: TRBD2 (5 bases). CDR1 and CDR2 (germline): MNHEY, SMNVEV (reference sequence). This CDR3 comprises 16 residues. V was cut by 4 bases and J by 6 bases, with 22 bases left in between. The CDR3 coding sequence is TGTGCCAGCAGTTCCTCAGGTGGGGAGAGGGCACTCGAGCAGTACTTC. Amino acids: CASSSSGGERALEQYF.

This chain links TRBV11-2 with TRBJ2-3, with TRBD2 matching over 14 bases. Looked up from germline, CDR1 is SGHAT and CDR2 is FQNNGV. This CDR3 has 18 residues. Trimming took 1 base from V and 0 from J; bases not matched to a gene: 3. The CDR3 sequence: CASSLGTSGRSSTDTQYF. The CDR3 bases are TGTGCCAGCAGCTTAGGGACTAGCGGGAGGTCTAGCACAGATACGCAGTATTTT.

The chain combines TRBV7-8 with TRBJ2-2; D might be TRBD1 (5 bases). Germline CDR1 is SGHVS and CDR2 is FQNEAQ. V lost 7 bases, J lost 2 bases, and 17 bases lay in between. This CDR3 contains 16 residues. CDR3 nucleotides: TGTGCCAGCACCTTTAATCCCAGGGATAACACCGGGGAGCTGTTTTTT. It translates to CASTFNPRDNTGELFF.

This rearrangement joins TRBV12-5 to TRBJ2-1; D is ambiguous. Trimming removed 3 bases at V and 5 bases at J, with 5 bases between. The germline CDR1 and CDR2 sequences are LGHNT and FRNRAP. This CDR3 comprises 12 residues. The CDR3 nucleotides read TGTGCTAGTGGTTTACAAAACAATGAGCAGTTCTTC. Translated, it gives CASGLQNNEQFF.

For this clone: Other DNA sequences in this specimen translate into the identical CDR3. This chain uses TRBV4-1 with TRBJ1-2, with no clear D. Per the germline V gene, CDR1 is MGHRA and CDR2 is YSYEKL. The CDR3 totals 14 residues. The V gene lost 0 bases and the J gene lost 5 bases, with 10 bases spanning the gap. The CDR3 DNA is TGCGCCAGCAGCCAAGATCGAGGCGCTTATGGCTACACCTTC. It yields the protein CASSQDRGAYGYTF.

The J gene is TRBJ2-7, the V gene TRBV27, with a tentative D call TRBD2 (5 bases). The CDR3 has 14 residues. Per germline, CDR1 MNHEY and CDR2 SMNVEV (reference sequence). The germline V and J ends were trimmed by 5 bases and 4 bases, with 15 bases remaining between them. The chain's CDR3 is CASSPGLDAYEQYF. The CDR3 DNA reads TGTGCCAGCAGTCCCGGACTGGACGCGTACGAGCAGTACTTC.

The chain is built from TRBV6-5 and TRBJ2-7; D gene ambiguous. The length of the CDR3 is 12 residues. Germline loops: CDR1 MNHEY, CDR2 SVGAGI. The V end lost 0 bases, the J end lost 9 bases, and 9 bases lay between the germline ends. CDR3 nucleotide sequence: TGTGCCAGCAGTTACTCTGGCGACGTGCAGTACTTC. Its protein product is CASSYSGDVQYF.

About this clone: Different DNA sequences within this sample yield the same CDR3. The chain employs TRBV7-9 and TRBJ2-3; D gene unclear. Germline values: CDR1 SEHNR, CDR2 FQNEAQ (reference sequence). The ends were cut back, 2 bases at V and 2 bases at J, with 5 bases in the middle. The CDR3 runs to 13 residues. The CDR3 reads CASSLPITDTQYF. In nucleotides, the CDR3 is TGTGCCAGCAGCTTACCTATCACAGATACGCAGTATTTT. Drawing the rest from reference TRBV7-9 and TRBJ2-3, the complete variable domain is DTGVSQNPRHKITKRGQNVTFRCDPISEHNRLYWYRQTLGQGPEFLTYFQNEAQLEKSRLLSDRFSAERPKGSFSTLEIQRTEQGDSAMYLCASSLPITDTQYFGPGTRLTVL.

The rearrangement joins TRBV18 to TRBJ2-5; D is ambiguous. Between the trimmed V and J ends, which lost 5 bases and 2 bases, there was a span of 9 bases. This CDR3 comprises 13 residues. The germline V gene has CDR1 KGHSH and CDR2 LQKENI. This chain's CDR3 is CASSNQAQETQYF. Written as DNA, the CDR3 is TGTGCCAGCTCAAACCAGGCTCAAGAGACCCAGTACTTC.

This chain uses TRBV7-9 with TRBJ2-5, with 8 bases identical to TRBD1. The ends lost 5 bases at V and 5 bases at J; junction bases unmatched: 13. Germline values: CDR1 SEHNR, CDR2 FQNEAQ (reference sequence). The CDR3 loop spans 16 amino acids. The CDR3 sequence: CASSLGQGMGEETQYF. CDR3 sequence (DNA): TGTGCCAGCAGCCTTGGACAGGGAATGGGTGAGGAGACCCAGTACTTC.

The chain recombines TRBV27 with TRBJ2-2; D perhaps matches TRBD1 (6 bases). Trimming removed 5 bases at V and 6 bases at J, with 25 bases between. CDR1 and CDR2 (germline): MNHEY, SMNVEV (reference sequence). The CDR3 sequence is 18 residues long. CDR3 nucleotide sequence: TGTGCCAGCAGTCCTCGACAGGTCTCAGGCGAGGGGTCCGGGGAGCTGTTTTTT. Translation: CASSPRQVSGEGSGELFF.

The V call is TRBV28, the J call TRBJ2-1, with D possibly being TRBD2 (5 bases). The V end was cut by 8 bases, the J end by 6 bases, with 17 bases between. Germline CDR1 and CDR2: MDHEN and SYDVKM. CDR3 length: 14 residues. The CDR3 region is CASWESGPANEQFF. CDR3 DNA: TGTGCCAGCTGGGAGTCTGGCCCGGCCAATGAGCAGTTCTTC.

V gene TRBV15 combines with J gene TRBJ2-1, with TRBD2 as a possible D gene (6 bases). V gave up 4 bases and J gave up 3 bases, with 13 bases separating them. This CDR3 contains 15 residues. CDR1 LNHNV and CDR2 YYDKDF come from the germline V gene (reference sequence). The CDR3 is CATSKLAPNYNEQFF. DNA for the CDR3: TGTGCCACCAGCAAACTAGCCCCGAACTACAATGAGCAGTTCTTC.

The chain recombines TRBV7-3 with TRBJ2-5; 9 bases are a match to TRBD1. CDR1 and CDR2 from the germline V gene are SGHTA and FQGTGA. The CDR3 runs to 15 residues. Trimming at V came to 5 bases and at J to 5 bases, leaving 9 bases not matched to a gene. The CDR3, as DNA: TGTGCCAGCAGCCCCGGTTGGGGGACAGGGGAGACCCAGTACTTC. Encoded protein: CASSPGWGTGETQYF.

The rearrangement links TRBV7-8 to TRBJ2-3; no reliable D call. V shed 3 bases and J shed 2 bases, with 9 bases lying between them. The CDR3 sequence is 14 residues long. Germline CDR1 and CDR2: SGHVS and FQNEAQ. The CDR3 loop reads CASSFLANTDTQYF. CDR3 nucleotides: TGTGCCAGCAGCTTCCTCGCAAACACAGATACGCAGTATTTT.